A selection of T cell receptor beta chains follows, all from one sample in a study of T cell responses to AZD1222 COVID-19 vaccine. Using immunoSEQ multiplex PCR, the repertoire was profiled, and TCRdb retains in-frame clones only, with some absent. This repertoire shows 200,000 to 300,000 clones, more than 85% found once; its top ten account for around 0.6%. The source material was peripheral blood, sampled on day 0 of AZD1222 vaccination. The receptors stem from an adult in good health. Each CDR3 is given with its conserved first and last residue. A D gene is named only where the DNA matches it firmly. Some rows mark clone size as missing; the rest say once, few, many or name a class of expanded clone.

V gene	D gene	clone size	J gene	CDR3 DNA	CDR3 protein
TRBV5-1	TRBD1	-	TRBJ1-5	TGCGCCAGCAGCTCGGGACAGCCCAATCAGCCCCAGCATTTT	CASSSGQPNQPQHF
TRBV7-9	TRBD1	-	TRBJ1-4	TGTGCCAGCGCGGAAGCGGACAGGGGGGAAGAAAAACTGTTTTTT	CASAEADRGEEKLFF
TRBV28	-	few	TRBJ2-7	TGTGCCACCTTGTCCTACGAGCAGTACTTC	CATLSYEQYF
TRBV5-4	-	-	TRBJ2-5	TGTGCCAGCAGCTTAGGGGGGAGGGCCTTAGAGACCCAGTACTTC	CASSLGGRALETQYF
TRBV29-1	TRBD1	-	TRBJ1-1	TGCAGCGTTGCGGACAGGGGGTCCTGGAAAGCTTTCTTT	CSVADRGSWKAFF
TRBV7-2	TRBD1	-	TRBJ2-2	TGTGCCAGCAGCAGAACCGGGACAGGGGGCTCCGGGGAGCTGTTTTTT	CASSRTGTGGSGELFF
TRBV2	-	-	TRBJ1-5	TGTGCCAGCAGTGTAAGGGGTAGCAATCAGCCCCAGCATTTT	CASSVRGSNQPQHF
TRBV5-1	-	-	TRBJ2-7	TGCGCCAGCAGCTTGGTCGTCTCCTACGAGCAGTACTTC	CASSLVVSYEQYF
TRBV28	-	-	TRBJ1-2	TGTGCCAGCAGTTTGAGGGCTCGGGAGGGCTACACCTTC	CASSLRAREGYTF
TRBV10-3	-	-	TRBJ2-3	TGTGCCATCAGTCAGGGTCCAGATACGCAGTATTTT	CAISQGPDTQYF
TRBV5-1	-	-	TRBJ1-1	TGCGCCAGCAGCTTTGGAGGGGCGTCTCGGAACACTGAAGCTTTCTTT	CASSFGGASRNTEAFF
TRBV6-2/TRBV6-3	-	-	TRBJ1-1	TGTGCCAGCAGTTACGATTTCCTGGCCACTGAAGCTTTCTTT	CASSYDFLATEAFF
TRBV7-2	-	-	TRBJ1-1	TGTGCCAGCAGCCCCAACCGGGGCCGAACTGAAGCTTTCTTT	CASSPNRGRTEAFF
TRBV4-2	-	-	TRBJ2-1	TGTGCCAGCAGCCAAGATCGGGTTGGGGGGTCGAAAGAGCAGTTCTTC	CASSQDRVGGSKEQFF
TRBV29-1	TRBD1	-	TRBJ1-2	TGCAGCGTTACACAGGGGGCGGCGTATGGCTACACCTTC	CSVTQGAAYGYTF
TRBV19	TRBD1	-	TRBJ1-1	TGTGCCAGTATCCGGGACAGGGGCCTCGCTGAAGCTTTCTTT	CASIRDRGLAEAFF
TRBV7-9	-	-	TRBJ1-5	TGTGCCAGCAGCCCCGGGAGGGGAGAGCCCCAGCATTTT	CASSPGRGEPQHF
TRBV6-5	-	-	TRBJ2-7	TGTGCCAGCAGGGTTGGGGAAGCGGGCGAGCAGTACTTC	CASRVGEAGEQYF
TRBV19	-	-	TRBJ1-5	TGTGCCAGTAGCGGTGGACAGTATAGCAATCAGCCCCAGCATTTT	CASSGGQYSNQPQHF
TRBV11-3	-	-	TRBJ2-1	TGTGCCAGCAGCTTAACTGGACAGTACAATGAGCAGTTCTTC	CASSLTGQYNEQFF
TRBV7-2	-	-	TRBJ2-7	TGTGCCAGCAGCTCATCAGGGGCGCGGACCTACGAGCAGTACTTC	CASSSSGARTYEQYF
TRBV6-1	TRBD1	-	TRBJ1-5	TGTGCCAGCAGTGAAGCGAGACAGGGGACCGGGAATCAGCCCCAGCATTTT	CASSEARQGTGNQPQHF
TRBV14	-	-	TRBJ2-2	TGTGCCAGCAGCCAATGGTCCGGAGGGGAGCTGTTTTTT	CASSQWSGGELFF
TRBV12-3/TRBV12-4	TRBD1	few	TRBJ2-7	TGTGCCAGCAGTTCGGGACAGGGAATCGAGCAGTACTTC	CASSSGQGIEQYF
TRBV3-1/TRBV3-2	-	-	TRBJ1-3	TGTGCCAGCAGCCAAATGGTCTCTGGAAACACCATATATTTT	CASSQMVSGNTIYF
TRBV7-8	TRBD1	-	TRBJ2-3	TGTGCCAGCAGCTTGTGGGACAGGGACACAGATACGCAGTATTTT	CASSLWDRDTDTQYF
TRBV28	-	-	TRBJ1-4	TGTGCCAGCAGTTTAGTACAGGATGAAAAACTGTTTTTT	CASSLVQDEKLFF
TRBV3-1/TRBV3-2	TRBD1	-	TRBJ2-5	TGTGCCAGCGGCTATAACAGGGGCCGGTACCAAGAGACCCAGTACTTC	CASGYNRGRYQETQYF
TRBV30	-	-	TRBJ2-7	TGTGCCGGACAGTCCTCCTACGAGCAGTACTTC	CAGQSSYEQYF
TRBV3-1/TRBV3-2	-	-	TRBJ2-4	TGTGCCAGCAGCCCCCCCGTTATTCCACCGTTCCTAGCTGCCAAAAACATTCAGTACTTC	CASSPPVIPPFLAAKNIQYF
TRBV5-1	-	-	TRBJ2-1	TGCGCCAGCAGCTTGGCAGGGGACCACTACAATGAGCAGTTCTTC	CASSLAGDHYNEQFF
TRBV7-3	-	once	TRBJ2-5	TGTGCCAGCAGCTTAACGGGAGGGGGCAGCATGGGCACCCAGTACTTC	CASSLTGGGSMGTQYF
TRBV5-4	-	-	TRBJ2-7	TGTGCCAGCAGCTTAGCAGGGTCCTACGAGCAGTACTTC	CASSLAGSYEQYF
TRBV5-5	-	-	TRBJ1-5	TGTGCCAGCAGCTTGGCATGGATTAATCAGCCCCAGCATTTT	CASSLAWINQPQHF
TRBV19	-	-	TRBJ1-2	TGTGCCAGTAAGGCTCGGGCAGGCAACTATGGCTACACCTTC	CASKARAGNYGYTF
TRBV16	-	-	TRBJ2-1	TGTGCCAGCAGCCAATCCTTGTCAGGGGTGAACAATGAGCAGTTCTTC	CASSQSLSGVNNEQFF
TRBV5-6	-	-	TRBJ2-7	TGTGCCAGCAGCTTGTGGCATTACTACGAGCAGTACTTC	CASSLWHYYEQYF
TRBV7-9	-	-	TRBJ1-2	TGTGCCAGCAGCCTGGACAGCCGGGGCTACACCTTC	CASSLDSRGYTF
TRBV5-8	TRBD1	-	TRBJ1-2	TGTGCCAGCAGCCTCTTACCGACAGGGGAATTTAGTGGCTACACCTTC	CASSLLPTGEFSGYTF
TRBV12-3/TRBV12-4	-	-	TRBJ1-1	TGTGCCAGCAGGGAGGGGAGCGCTGAAGCTTTCTTT	CASREGSAEAFF
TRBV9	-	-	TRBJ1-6	TGTGCCAGCAGCCCCCGTGACGGGGGGAATTCACCCCTCCACTTT	CASSPRDGGNSPLHF